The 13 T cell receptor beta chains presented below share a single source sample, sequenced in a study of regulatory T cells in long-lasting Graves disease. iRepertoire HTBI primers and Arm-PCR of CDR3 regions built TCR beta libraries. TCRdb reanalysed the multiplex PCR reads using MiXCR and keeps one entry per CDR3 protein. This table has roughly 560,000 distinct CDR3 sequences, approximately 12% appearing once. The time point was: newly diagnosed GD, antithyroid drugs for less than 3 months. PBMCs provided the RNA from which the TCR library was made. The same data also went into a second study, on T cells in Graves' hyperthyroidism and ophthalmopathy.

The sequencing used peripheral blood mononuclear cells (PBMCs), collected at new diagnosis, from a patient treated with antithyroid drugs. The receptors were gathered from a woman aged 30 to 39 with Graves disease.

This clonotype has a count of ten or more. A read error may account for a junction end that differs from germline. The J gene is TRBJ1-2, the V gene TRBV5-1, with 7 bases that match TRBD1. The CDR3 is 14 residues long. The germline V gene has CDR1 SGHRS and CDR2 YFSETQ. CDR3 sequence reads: CASSSPTGNYGYTF. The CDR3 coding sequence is TGTGCCAGCAGTTCCCCGACAGGGAACTATGGCTACACCTTC. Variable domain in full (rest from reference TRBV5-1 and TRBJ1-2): KAGVTQTPRYLIKTRGQQVTLSCSPISGHRSVSWYQQTPGQGLQFLFEYFSETQRNKGNFPGRFSGRQFSNSRSEMNVSTLELGDSALYLCASSSPTGNYGYTFGSGTRLTVV.

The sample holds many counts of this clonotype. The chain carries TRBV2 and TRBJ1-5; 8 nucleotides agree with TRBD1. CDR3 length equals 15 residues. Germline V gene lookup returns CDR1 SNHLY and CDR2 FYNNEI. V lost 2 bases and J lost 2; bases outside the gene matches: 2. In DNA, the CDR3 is TGTGCCAGCAGTGAACAGGGGGCGGGCAATCAGCCCCAGCATTTT. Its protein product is CASSEQGAGNQPQHF.

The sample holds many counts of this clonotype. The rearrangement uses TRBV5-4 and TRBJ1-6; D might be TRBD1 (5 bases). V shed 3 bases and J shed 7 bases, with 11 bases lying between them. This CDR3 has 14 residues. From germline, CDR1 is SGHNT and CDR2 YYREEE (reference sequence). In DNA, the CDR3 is TGTGCCAGCAGCTCCCAGGAGGGGAATTCACCCCTCCACTTT. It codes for CASSSQEGNSPLHF.

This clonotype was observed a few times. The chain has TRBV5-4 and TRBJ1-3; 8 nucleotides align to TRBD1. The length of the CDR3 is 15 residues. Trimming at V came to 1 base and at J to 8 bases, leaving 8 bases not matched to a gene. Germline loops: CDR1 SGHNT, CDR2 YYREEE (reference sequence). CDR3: CASSLRTGMLDTIYF. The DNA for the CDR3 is TGTGCCAGCAGCTTGCGGACAGGGATGTTGGACACCATATATTTT. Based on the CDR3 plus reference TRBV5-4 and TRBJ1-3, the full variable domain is ETGVTQSPTHLIKTRGQQVTLRCSSQSGHNTVSWYQQALGQGPQFIFQYYREEENGRGNFPPRFSGLQFPNYSSELNVNALELDDSALYLCASSLRTGMLDTIYFGEGSWLTVV.

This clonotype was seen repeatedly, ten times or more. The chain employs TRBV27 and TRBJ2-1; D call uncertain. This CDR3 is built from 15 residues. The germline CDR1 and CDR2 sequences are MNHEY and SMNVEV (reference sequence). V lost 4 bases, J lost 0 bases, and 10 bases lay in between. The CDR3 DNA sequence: TGTGCCAGCAGTTCTCCCACGCGCTCCTACAATGAGCAGTTCTTC. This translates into CASSSPTRSYNEQFF.

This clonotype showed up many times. The CDR3 region is CASSSGQGAKNIQYF. The CDR3 DNA follows: TGCGCCAGCAGTTCTGGACAGGGAGCCAAAAACATTCAGTACTTC. The chain combines TRBV10-1 with TRBJ2-4; 8 bases agree with TRBD1. J lost 0 bases, V lost 5 bases, and 3 bases had no gene match. CDR3 length equals 15 residues. The germline gives CDR1 WNHNN, CDR2 SYGVQD (reference sequence).

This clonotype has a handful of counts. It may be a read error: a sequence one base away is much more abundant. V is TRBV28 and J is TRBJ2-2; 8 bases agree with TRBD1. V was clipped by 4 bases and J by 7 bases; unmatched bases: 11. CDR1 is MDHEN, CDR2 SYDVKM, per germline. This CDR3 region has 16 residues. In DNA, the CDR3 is TGTGCCAGCAGTTCGCCGGGACAGGAGAGTGGCGGGGAGCTGTTTTTT. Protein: CASSSPGQESGGELFF.

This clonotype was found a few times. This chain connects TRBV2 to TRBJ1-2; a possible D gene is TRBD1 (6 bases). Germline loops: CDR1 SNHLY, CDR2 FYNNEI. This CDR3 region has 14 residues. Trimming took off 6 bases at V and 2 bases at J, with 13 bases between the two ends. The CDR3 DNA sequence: TGTGCCAGCAGGGCCGAGACAGGAAACTATGGCTACACCTTC. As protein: CASRAETGNYGYTF.

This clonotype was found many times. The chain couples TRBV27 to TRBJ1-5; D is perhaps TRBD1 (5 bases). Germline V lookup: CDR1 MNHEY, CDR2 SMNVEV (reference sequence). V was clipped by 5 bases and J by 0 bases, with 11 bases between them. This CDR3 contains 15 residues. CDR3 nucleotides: TGTGCCAGCAGTATACCACAGGTTAGCAATCAGCCCCAGCATTTT. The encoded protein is CASSIPQVSNQPQHF.

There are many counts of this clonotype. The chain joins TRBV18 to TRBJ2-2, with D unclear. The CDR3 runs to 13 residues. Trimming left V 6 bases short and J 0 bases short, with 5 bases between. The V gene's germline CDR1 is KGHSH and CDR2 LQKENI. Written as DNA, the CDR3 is TGTGCCAGCTCTGCAACGAACACCGGGGAGCTGTTTTTT. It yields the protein CASSATNTGELFF.

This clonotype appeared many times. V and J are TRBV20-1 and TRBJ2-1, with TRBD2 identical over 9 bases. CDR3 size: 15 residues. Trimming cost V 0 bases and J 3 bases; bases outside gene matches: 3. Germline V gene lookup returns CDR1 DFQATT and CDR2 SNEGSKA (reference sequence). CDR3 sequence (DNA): TGCAGTGCTAGAGACGAGACTAGCGGCTACAATGAGCAGTTCTTC. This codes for CSARDETSGYNEQFF.

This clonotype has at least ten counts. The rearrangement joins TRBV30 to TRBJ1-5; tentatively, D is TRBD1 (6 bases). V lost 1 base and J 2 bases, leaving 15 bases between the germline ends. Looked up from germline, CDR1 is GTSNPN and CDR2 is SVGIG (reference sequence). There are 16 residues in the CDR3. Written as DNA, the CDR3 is TGTGCCTGGAGTGCGGGACACTGGGCGGGCAATCAGCCCCAGCATTTT. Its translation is CAWSAGHWAGNQPQHF.

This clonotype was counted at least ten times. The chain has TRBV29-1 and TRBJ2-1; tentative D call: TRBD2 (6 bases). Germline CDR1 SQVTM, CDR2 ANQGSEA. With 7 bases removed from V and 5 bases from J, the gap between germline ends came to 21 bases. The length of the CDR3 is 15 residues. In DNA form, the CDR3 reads TGCAGCGCCAGACCCGGGAGTGGTTGGGACAATGAGCAGTTCTTC. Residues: CSARPGSGWDNEQFF.